This T cell receptor (beta chain) derives from a study of T cells in tuberculosis. Cells were sorted from thawed PBMC rested overnight and stained with GMM-loaded CD1B tetramer, viability dye and anti-CD3. C32 glucose monomycolate from Rhodococcus equi was loaded onto the CD1B tetramers. About 100,000 tetramer-negative cells were sorted from each donor. Trimming cost V 2 bases and J 3 bases, with 14 bases left between them. Looked up from germline, CDR1 is SGHTA and CDR2 is FQGTGA. The CDR3 length is 16 residues. This clone has a handful of counts. Only in-frame clones appear in the TCRdb table, and some are missing; sequencing was by immunoSEQ multiplex PCR. The sample includes 50,000 to 65,000 clones, 88% of them seen just once.

This TCR was sampled from an adult woman with latent tuberculosis. The sequenced sample was CD1b-GMM tetramer-negative cells sorted from PBMCs. This chain connects TRBV7-3 to TRBJ2-1, with D perhaps matching TRBD2 (5 bases). CDR3 residues: CASSLDGLAGYNEQFF. For the CDR3, the DNA is TGTGCCAGCAGCTTAGACGGGCTAGCCGGCTACAATGAGCAGTTCTTC.